The present T cell receptor (beta chain) was sequenced within a study of a mutant IDH1 vaccine in newly diagnosed glioma. Study overall: Patients were pretreated with radiotherapy, temozolomide, or both, mostly both. The study's findings and limits: Any relationship between pseudoprogression and changes in top peripheral T cell clonotypes seemed absent.

TCRdb keeps only in-frame clones here, not all; method: immunoSEQ multiplex PCR. The profile covers about 72,000 clones, with under 90% appearing a single time and about an eighth taken by the ten largest. To note about this clone: Its specificity is not known.

Time point defined: week 23, last vaccination. Every single dose of the vaccine, 300 ug of mutant IDH1 20-mer peptide, came with topical imiquimod. Newly diagnosed WHO grade 3 or 4 IDH1-mutant, ATRX-lost astrocytomas were identified in the donors. The material was PBMCs, obtained from a glioma patient whose treatment included an IDH1 peptide vaccine. The receptor was isolated from a man younger than 30 with glioma.

CDR3 protein: CASTPPGIGAFF. The CDR3 region has the DNA TGTGCCAGCACTCCACCGGGGATCGGAGCTTTCTTT. The V gene is TRBV2, the J gene TRBJ1-1; no firm D call. CDR3 length equals 12 residues. V lost 7 bases to trimming and J lost 10 bases, with 16 bases between them. Per the germline V gene, CDR1 is SNHLY and CDR2 is FYNNEI.